The entry that follows covers one T cell receptor (beta chain) sequence. It has no known antigen specificity. No quality values exist for individual bases; no much larger clone is one base distant. Inclusive of the bounding cysteine and phenylalanine, the CDR3 is 16 residues long. The CDR3 DNA has 48 bases and is translated from base 1. Unmatched junction bases come to 5, with V trimmed by 5 bases and J by 0 bases. Reading the germline V gene (reference sequence) gives CDR1 LNHDA and CDR2 SQIVND. The entry originates in a study of blood T cell repertoires in COVID-19 (dated by TCRdb to 2020 to 2022). With regard to the full study: Samples from collaborators originated in the United States, Italy and Spain and spanned both the acute and convalescent phases of COVID-19. The prospective study material was composed of cDNA or gDNA derived from T cells, B-cell-depleted T cells, or PBMCs. Subjects who had been exposed to COVID-19, were actively infected with it, or had recovered from it provided the deeply sampled blood TCRbeta repertoires that made up the dataset. The repertoires were released in a freely available public database meant as a resource for research on the immune response to SARS-CoV-2. Samples came from the ongoing ImmuneRACE study (first 160 participants) plus 1,254 subjects from 6 global collaborators. The sample metadata nearly always contained a de-identified subject ID, COVID-19 status, age in years and sex. Where HLA class I and class II types were available, the types were taken from metadata supplied by the sample provider, not from assay-based typing. Points the paper makes about the study in general: How much clinical and demographic metadata was included differed by source and by participant, and the metadata was provided uncurated.

The immunoSEQ Assay, a bias-controlled multiplex PCR, was used to amplify TCRbeta CDR3 regions from genomic DNA. On the study's bioinformatics: Within the assay, amplification of reference gene primers was used to estimate how many nucleated cells each sample contained. Sequence reads were collapsed and filtered to measure the absolute abundance of every unique TCRbeta CDR3 rearrangement. Productive Simpson clonality was computed per sample as the square root of Simpson's diversity index over productive rearrangements. Not all clones reach the TCRdb copy of this immuneACCESS table, which keeps in-frame sequences only. Checked studies attribute under half of the gap to unresolved V genes and leave the rest unexplained. The V and J calls and clone size come from that table; D and trimming were worked out from the DNA. Here the sample has 190,000 or so clones; around nine tenths occur a single time. The ten biggest clones cover about 7% of the sample.

Each collaborating institution followed its own protocols to collect whole blood in K2EDTA tubes. For TCRbeta analysis, collaborators shipped samples in one of three forms: frozen whole blood, isolated PBMCs, or DNA extracted from either of those sample types. Sequencing was done on a sample of peripheral blood. The receptor chain draws on TRBV19 and TRBJ2-3; 10 of the junction bases match TRBD2. This TCR came from a man aged 35 to 55 with acute or convalescent COVID-19. CDR3 protein: CASSFLAGASTDTQYF. The sequenced DNA is TGTGCCAGTAGTTTCCTAGCGGGGGCCAGCACAGATACGCAGTATTTT.